A single sample is the source of the 32 T cell receptor beta chains below, sequenced in a study of T cells in localized non-small cell lung cancer. Profiled with immunoSEQ multiplex PCR; TCRdb holds only in-frame clones, not every one. The repertoire holds almost 40,000 clones, with roughly 88% as singletons. This specimen consisted of peripheral blood mononuclear cells, obtained before any cancer treatment. The receptors were gathered from a male donor older than 55 with stage II lung adenocarcinoma.

This sequence joins TRBV6-6 and TRBJ2-2, with D hard to call. CDR1 is MNHNY, CDR2 SVGAGI, per germline (reference sequence). V lost 2 bases to trimming and J lost 5 bases, with 3 bases between them. CDR3 size: 12 residues. The CDR3 DNA sequence: TGTGCCAGCAGTTACGTGACCGGGGAGCTGTTTTTT. Translation gives CASSYVTGELFF.

CDR3 DNA sequence: TGTGCCAGCAGCCAAGATCCCCAGGGGGCGGGGGGCTACACCTTC. It encodes CASSQDPQGAGGYTF. The chain combines TRBV4-2 with TRBJ1-2; TRBD1 matches 8 bases. Per germline, CDR1 LGHNA and CDR2 YNFKEQ. CDR3 length: 15 amino acids. The V and J ends lost 0 bases and 8 bases, in that order; junction bases with no gene match: 8.

The J gene is TRBJ1-1, the V gene TRBV4-1; no reliable D call. Trimming stripped 1 base from V and 0 bases from J, with 12 bases between. There are 16 residues in the CDR3. The germline V gene encodes CDR1 MGHRA and CDR2 YSYEKL. In DNA, the CDR3 is TGCGCCAGCAGCCAAGGGCAGTCTCTACTGAACACTGAAGCTTTCTTT. Protein product: CASSQGQSLLNTEAFF.

This chain joins TRBV18 and TRBJ1-1; tentatively, D is TRBD1 (5 bases). The CDR3 spans 14 residues. Trimming shortened V by 7 bases and J by 5 bases, and 17 bases separated the two germline ends. Germline V CDR1 and CDR2: KGHSH, LQKENI. CDR3 sequence reads: CASFLGEVETEAFF. DNA of the CDR3: TGTGCCAGCTTCTTAGGGGAGGTAGAGACTGAAGCTTTCTTT.

The chain employs TRBV6-5 and TRBJ2-3; D unresolved. Germline CDR1 reads MNHEY; CDR2 reads SVGAGI. The CDR3 is 12 amino acids. V was trimmed by 8 bases and J by 6 bases, leaving 12 bases between them. CDR3 bases: TGTGCCAGCTCCTCCCCTGGGGATACGCAGTATTTT. Protein product: CASSSPGDTQYF.

The chain employs TRBV7-3 and TRBJ1-1; TRBD1 aligns across 9 bases. The CDR3 runs 14 residues. Looked up from germline, CDR1 is SGHTA and CDR2 is FQGTGA. V gave up 5 bases and J gave up 8 bases; unmatched junction bases: 9. The CDR3 is CASSLGRDRDEAFF. CDR3 DNA: TGTGCCAGCAGCCTAGGGCGGGACAGGGACGAAGCTTTCTTT.

The rearrangement links TRBV28 to TRBJ1-2; 11 nucleotides agree with TRBD1. In germline, CDR1 is MDHEN, CDR2 SYDVKM. The CDR3 loop spans 15 amino acids. Unmatched junction bases numbered 3, after V lost 2 bases and J lost 4 bases. CDR3 in DNA: TGTGCCAGCAGTTTAGCGGACAGGGGGCCCTATGGCTACACCTTC. Its protein is CASSLADRGPYGYTF.

This clone was detected only once. The chain recombines TRBV4-1 with TRBJ2-2, with 8 positions matching TRBD2. Germline V gives CDR1 MGHRA, CDR2 YSYEKL. CDR3 length equals 17 residues. The junction had 8 bases not matched to a gene; V was cut back by 1 base and J by 4 bases. The CDR3 bases are TGCGCCAGCAGCCAAGTCGGGCGAGCGGGAGTCACCGGGGAGCTGTTTTTT. Translated: CASSQVGRAGVTGELFF.

The chain is built from TRBV7-9 and TRBJ2-5, with a possible D match to TRBD1 (6 bases). V was shortened by 3 bases and J by 4 bases, with 12 bases between the two germline ends. Germline V CDR1 and CDR2: SEHNR, FQNEAQ (reference sequence). The CDR3 loop spans 14 amino acids. The CDR3 spells CASSFGTGRETQYF. In nucleotides, the CDR3 is TGTGCCAGCAGCTTCGGAACAGGGAGAGAGACCCAGTACTTC.

The genes are TRBV4-1 and TRBJ2-1, with D uncertain. V was clipped by 1 base and J by 5 bases, with 15 bases between them. CDR3 size: 16 residues. From germline, CDR1 is MGHRA and CDR2 YSYEKL. The CDR3 DNA is TGCGCCAGCAGCCAAGGTTTAGGCGGTAATCACAATGAGCAGTTCTTC. This codes for CASSQGLGGNHNEQFF.

The chain carries TRBV5-1 and TRBJ1-1, with no clear D. CDR1 and CDR2 (germline): SGHRS, YFSETQ. The CDR3 consists of 13 residues. Trimming removed 7 bases at V and 6 bases at J, with 16 bases between. The CDR3 is CASGSFSGAEAFF. CDR3 bases: TGCGCCAGCGGATCCTTCTCCGGGGCTGAAGCTTTCTTT.

The V gene is TRBV19, the J gene TRBJ2-5; possible D gene TRBD2, 5 bases. Deletions cut 2 bases from V and 4 bases from J, with 11 bases between. This CDR3 is 14 amino acids long. From germline, CDR1 is LNHDA and CDR2 SQIVND (reference sequence). The CDR3 DNA reads TGTGCCAGTAGTATAAGAGGGAACGGAGAGACCCAGTACTTC. Protein sequence: CASSIRGNGETQYF. Drawing the rest from reference TRBV19 and TRBJ2-5, the complete variable domain is DGGITQSPKYLFRKEGQNVTLSCEQNLNHDAMYWYRQDPGQGLRLIYYSQIVNDFQKGDIAEGYSVSREKKESFPLTVTSAQKNPTAFYLCASSIRGNGETQYFGPGTRLLVL.

This rearrangement joins TRBV5-8 to TRBJ1-5; tentative D call: TRBD1 (5 bases). This CDR3 is 15 amino acids long. Trimming took 3 bases from V and 1 from J, leaving 11 bases between them. The germline V gene encodes CDR1 SGHTS and CDR2 YDEGEE. CDR3 loop: CASSSGSRSNQPQHF. The DNA for the CDR3 is TGTGCCAGCAGCTCAGGGTCAAGAAGCAATCAGCCCCAGCATTTT.

The J gene is TRBJ1-5, the V gene TRBV5-1; 9 bases are shared with TRBD1. The V gene end was trimmed by 0 bases and the J gene end by 6 bases; junction bases not matched to a gene: 4. Looked up from germline, CDR1 is SGHRS and CDR2 is YFSETQ. This CDR3 contains 15 residues. The CDR3: CASSLEGQGRQPQHF. The CDR3 bases are TGCGCCAGCAGCTTGGAGGGACAGGGTCGTCAGCCCCAGCATTTT.

The chain has TRBV18 and TRBJ2-7; D is unclear. This CDR3 has 13 amino acids. V lost 5 bases and J lost 2, with 10 bases in between. The germline V gene encodes CDR1 KGHSH and CDR2 LQKENI. The CDR3 bases are TGTGCCAGCTCAGTCTCTGCCGCCTACGAGCAGTACTTC. Its translation: CASSVSAAYEQYF.

This sequence joins TRBV6-6 and TRBJ2-2, with D maybe TRBD1 (5 bases). This CDR3 comprises 14 residues. Trimming stripped 0 bases from V and 6 bases from J, with 8 bases between. Germline V gene data show CDR1 as MNHNY and CDR2 as SVGAGI (reference sequence). In nucleotides, the CDR3 is TGTGCCAGCAGTTACTCGAGGACATCCGGGGAGCTGTTTTTT. It translates to CASSYSRTSGELFF.

V usage is TRBV28 and J usage is TRBJ1-1, with a possible D match to TRBD1 (5 bases). The V and J ends lost 5 bases and 10 bases respectively, with 17 bases between them. The CDR3 runs 13 residues. The germline gives CDR1 MDHEN, CDR2 SYDVKM. For the CDR3, the DNA is TGTGCCAGCAGTCTCCTCCTGGGGCTTAGAGCTTTCTTT. It yields the protein CASSLLLGLRAFF. Full variable domain (rest looked up from reference TRBV28 and TRBJ1-1): DVKVTQSSRYLVKRTGEKVFLECVQDMDHENMFWYRQDPGLGLRLIYFSYDVKMKEKGDIPEGYSVSREKKERFSLILESASTNQTSMYLCASSLLLGLRAFFGQGTRLTVV.

The chain recombines TRBV10-1 with TRBJ1-5, with TRBD1 matching 10 bases. The CDR3 runs 18 residues. Germline lookup yields CDR1 WNHNN and CDR2 SYGVQD (reference sequence). Trimming cost V 0 bases and J 0 bases; bases outside gene matches: 5. Here the CDR3 reads CASSESEDRGSSNQPQHF. CDR3 nucleotide sequence: TGCGCCAGCAGTGAGTCGGAGGACAGGGGGAGTAGCAATCAGCCCCAGCATTTT.

The table lists this clone with a count of one. This sequence joins TRBV30 and TRBJ2-1; D uncertain. CDR1 and CDR2 from the germline V gene are GTSNPN and SVGIG (reference sequence). V gave up 0 bases and J gave up 7 bases, with 4 bases separating them. There are 11 residues in the CDR3. The CDR3 bases are TGTGCCTGGAGTGTACAGAATGAGCAGTTCTTC. As protein: CAWSVQNEQFF.

This clone has only a few counts. CDR3 sequence reads: CASSLNSPLHF. The DNA for the CDR3 is TGTGCCAGCAGTCTTAATTCACCCCTCCACTTT. The gene calls are TRBV6-6 and TRBJ1-6; D uncertain. The CDR3 spans 11 residues. V was clipped by 5 bases and J by 6 bases, with 2 bases between them. CDR1 and CDR2 from the germline V gene are MNHNY and SVGAGI (reference sequence).

V and J are TRBV4-2 and TRBJ2-7; perhaps TRBD2 as D (6 bases). The CDR3 is 17 amino acids. The ends were cut back, 0 bases at V and 5 bases at J, with 20 bases in the middle. Germline values: CDR1 LGHNA, CDR2 YNFKEQ. The CDR3 DNA follows: TGTGCCAGCAGCCAAGAACTGCTAGCGCGAAAGGGGAACGAGCAGTACTTC. This gives the protein CASSQELLARKGNEQYF.

This chain connects TRBV5-6 to TRBJ2-7; D not resolved. CDR3 length: 14 amino acids. The V end was cut by 0 bases, the J end by 0 bases, with 7 bases between. CDR1 and CDR2 (germline): SGHDT, YYEEEE. CDR3 sequence: CASSLGLISYEQYF. For the CDR3, the DNA is TGTGCCAGCAGCTTGGGACTGATCTCCTACGAGCAGTACTTC.

V and J are TRBV18 and TRBJ2-3; D is tentatively TRBD1 or TRBD2 (6 bases each). This CDR3 comprises 14 residues. Germline lookup yields CDR1 KGHSH and CDR2 LQKENI. With 3 bases removed from V and 7 bases from J, the gap between germline ends came to 14 bases. CDR3 DNA: TGTGCCAGCTCACCGTCCGGGGGCGTGAATACGCAGTATTTT. Translated, it gives CASSPSGGVNTQYF.

The V and J genes are TRBV2 and TRBJ2-3; D is uncertain. The CDR3 runs 15 residues. Trimming shortened V by 3 bases and J by 1 base, and 11 bases separated the two germline ends. Germline V CDR1 and CDR2: SNHLY, FYNNEI. The CDR3 region is CASSEVPRGTDTQYF. Here the CDR3 DNA reads TGTGCCAGCAGTGAGGTCCCCCGTGGCACAGATACGCAGTATTTT.

This rearrangement joins TRBV4-1 to TRBJ1-5; TRBD1 might be the D (6 bases). This CDR3 contains 17 residues. Germline-derived CDR1 and CDR2 are MGHRA and YSYEKL. The germline V and J ends were trimmed by 1 base and 6 bases, with 19 bases remaining between them. In DNA form, the CDR3 reads TGCGCCAGCAGCCAAGTCCCCTTGACAGGCGACAGTCAGCCCCAGCATTTT. Residues: CASSQVPLTGDSQPQHF.

The chain has TRBV28 and TRBJ2-1; 7 bases align to TRBD1. Losses at the gene ends were 2 bases for V and 9 bases for J; bases not matched to a gene: 10. This CDR3 is 15 amino acids long. The V gene's germline CDR1 is MDHEN and CDR2 SYDVKM. The CDR3 DNA reads TGTGCCAGCAGTTTAATCCGGAGAGGGGGCAGTGAGCAGTTCTTC. Its protein product is CASSLIRRGGSEQFF.

The chain links TRBV7-9 to TRBJ1-1; D is uncertain. Deletions cut 1 base from V and 6 bases from J, with 6 bases between. Looked up from germline, CDR1 is SEHNR and CDR2 is FQNEAQ (reference sequence). The CDR3 runs 12 residues. The CDR3 DNA reads TGTGCCAGCAGCTTAGGGGTCGCTGAAGCTTTCTTT. The encoded protein is CASSLGVAEAFF.

This chain links TRBV30 with TRBJ2-7; D may be TRBD2 (5 bases). The CDR3 sequence is 12 residues long. Germline CDR1 and CDR2: GTSNPN and SVGIG (reference sequence). Trimming removed 4 bases from V and 3 bases from J, with 10 bases in between. CDR3 protein: CAWTGEGYEQYF. The CDR3 nucleotides are TGTGCCTGGACCGGTGAGGGCTACGAGCAGTACTTC.

The chain uses TRBV5-1 and TRBJ2-4; D might be TRBD1 (6 bases). The CDR3 sequence is 13 residues long. Germline assignment: CDR1 SGHRS and CDR2 YFSETQ. V was cut by 5 bases and J by 9 bases, with 15 bases left in between. The CDR3 bases are TGCGCCAGCAGAGAGGAGATAGGGGGCATTCAGTACTTC. Its translation is CASREEIGGIQYF.

The V call is TRBV5-1, the J call TRBJ1-5, with D uncertain. The CDR3 is 14 amino acids. With 1 base removed from V and 6 bases from J, the gap between germline ends came to 11 bases. Germline CDR1 and CDR2: SGHRS and YFSETQ. The CDR3 is CASSLFWGAQPQHF. CDR3 coding DNA: TGCGCCAGCAGCTTGTTCTGGGGAGCTCAGCCCCAGCATTTT. Based on the CDR3 plus reference TRBV5-1 and TRBJ1-5, the full variable domain is KAGVTQTPRYLIKTRGQQVTLSCSPISGHRSVSWYQQTPGQGLQFLFEYFSETQRNKGNFPGRFSGRQFSNSRSEMNVSTLELGDSALYLCASSLFWGAQPQHFGDGTRLSIL.

The chain has TRBV5-1 and TRBJ2-7; 9 bases align to TRBD2. CDR3 length: 16 amino acids. CDR1 is SGHRS, CDR2 YFSETQ, per germline. V lost 5 bases, J lost 4 bases, and 13 bases stayed unmatched. CDR3 in DNA: TGCGCCAGCAGGCCCGGAGTAGCGGGAGTATCGTACGAGCAGTACTTC. Translation gives CASRPGVAGVSYEQYF.

The chain links TRBV15 to TRBJ1-1; 9 nucleotides match TRBD1. The CDR3 loop spans 14 amino acids. Germline loops: CDR1 LNHNV, CDR2 YYDKDF (reference sequence). Unmatched junction bases numbered 12, after V lost 8 bases and J lost 8 bases. CDR3 residues: CATRWDRVKDEAFF. The CDR3 region has the DNA TGTGCCACCCGCTGGGACAGGGTAAAGGACGAAGCTTTCTTT.